The rows below give T cell receptor beta chains drawn from one sample of a study of a mutant IDH1 vaccine in newly diagnosed glioma. The antigens these receptors bind are not known. The data were produced by immunoSEQ multiplex PCR, yet TCRdb's version contains in-frame clones alone and is incomplete. The data contain 45,000 or so clones, 81% of them singletons. Here the sequenced sample was PBMCs, taken from a glioma patient whose treatment included an IDH1 peptide vaccine. Receptors were obtained from a woman between 40 and 55 years old with glioma. Some clones in this sample may be carry-over from other donors' samples. Each CDR3 is given with its conserved first and last residue. Each record gives: CDR3 protein, CDR3 DNA, J gene, V gene, D gene, clone size. D genes are given only for firm matches. Some rows have no size entry. The others give once, few or many, or a class for an expanded clone.

CATGPIRGTFNEQFF | TGTGCCACCGGCCCTATTCGCGGGACTTTTAATGAGCAGTTCTTC | TRBJ2-1 | TRBV2 | - | -
CASSIAGKSTEAFF | TGTGCCAGTAGTATAGCAGGGAAATCCACTGAAGCTTTCTTT | TRBJ1-1 | TRBV19 | - | -
CASSLDGGRYQPQHF | TGTGCCAGCAGCTTAGACGGGGGAAGGTACCAGCCCCAGCATTTT | TRBJ1-5 | TRBV7-8 | - | -
CASSRMTGTYEQYF | TGTGCCAGCAGTCGAATGACGGGGACCTACGAGCAGTACTTC | TRBJ2-7 | TRBV2 | - | -
CASSLTGRGNEQFF | TGTGCCAGCAGCTTAACAGGGCGAGGCAATGAGCAGTTCTTC | TRBJ2-1 | TRBV7-2 | - | -
CASSAGVGQYF | TGCGCCAGCAGCGCAGGTGTCGGGCAGTACTTC | TRBJ2-7 | TRBV5-1 | - | once
CASSFPGPLWSYTF | TGTGCCAGCAGCTTTCCGGGGCCTTTATGGAGCTACACCTTC | TRBJ1-2 | TRBV5-4 | - | -
CASSLVGLPYEQYF | TGTGCCAGCAGCTTGGTCGGGCTACCCTACGAGCAGTACTTC | TRBJ2-7 | TRBV5-5 | - | -
CASSPDGQLSNYGYTF | TGCGCCAGCAGCCCTGACGGACAGCTCTCTAACTATGGCTACACCTTC | TRBJ1-2 | TRBV5-1 | - | -
CASSTTGGEQYF | TGTGCCAGCAGTACCACAGGGGGAGAGCAGTACTTC | TRBJ2-7 | TRBV6-5 | TRBD1 | -
CATSRASPGEAFF | TGTGCCACCAGCAGAGCCAGCCCCGGTGAAGCTTTCTTT | TRBJ1-1 | TRBV15 | - | few
CASSQGGLFGYTF | TGTGCCAGCAGCCAAGGGGGCCTCTTTGGCTACACCTTC | TRBJ1-2 | TRBV4-2 | - | -
CAISRSVLASNEGQFF | TGTGCCATCAGTCGATCTGTACTAGCGTCTAATGAAGGGCAGTTCTTC | TRBJ2-1 | TRBV10-3 | TRBD2 | -
CASSQVTGYFTGELFF | TGCGCCAGCAGCCAAGTCACAGGCTATTTCACCGGGGAGCTGTTTTTT | TRBJ2-2 | TRBV4-1 | - | -
CAISPGGDGNTIYF | TGTGCCATCAGCCCGGGAGGGGATGGAAACACCATATATTTT | TRBJ1-3 | TRBV10-3 | - | -
CSVEDIYGYTF | TGCAGCGTTGAAGACATCTATGGCTACACCTTC | TRBJ1-2 | TRBV29-1 | - | few
CASREGGTDTQYF | TGTGCCAGCCGGGAGGGCGGCACAGATACGCAGTATTTT | TRBJ2-3 | TRBV11-3 | TRBD2 | -
CSVGDYQETQYF | TGCAGCGTGGGGGACTACCAAGAGACCCAGTACTTC | TRBJ2-5 | TRBV29-1 | - | -
CASSQDPLDSHEKLFF | TGTGCCAGCAGCCAGGATCCTCTGGACAGCCATGAAAAACTGTTTTTT | TRBJ1-4 | TRBV4-2 | - | -
CSARLAETQYF | TGCAGTGCTAGGCTAGCGGAGACCCAGTACTTC | TRBJ2-5 | TRBV20-1 | - | -
CASSLTTGTGTDTQYF | TGTGCCAGCAGCCTTACCACGGGAACCGGCACAGATACGCAGTATTTT | TRBJ2-3 | TRBV9 | - | -
CASSQERGPYEQYF | TGCGCCAGCAGCCAAGAAAGGGGGCCCTACGAGCAGTACTTC | TRBJ2-7 | TRBV4-3 | TRBD1 | -
CASSPGTTGELFF | TGTGCCAGCAGCCCAGGGACCACCGGGGAGCTGTTTTTT | TRBJ2-2 | TRBV6-5 | - | -
CASSSGGGELFF | TGTGCCAGCAGCAGTGGGGGCGGGGAGCTGTTTTTT | TRBJ2-2 | TRBV7-9 | - | -
CASSGGSGEQYF | TGTGCCAGCAGCGGAGGGTCGGGCGAGCAGTACTTC | TRBJ2-7 | TRBV14 | - | -
CASSLGSYGVSYNEQFF | TGTGCCAGCAGCTTAGGTTCGTACGGGGTATCCTACAATGAGCAGTTCTTC | TRBJ2-1 | TRBV11-3 | - | -
CATRQGPYGYTF | TGTGCCACCCGACAGGGCCCCTATGGCTACACCTTC | TRBJ1-2 | TRBV6-5 | TRBD1 | -
CASSVGSVGNTIYF | TGTGCCAGCAGCGTTGGAAGCGTTGGAAACACCATATATTTT | TRBJ1-3 | TRBV9 | - | few
CASSLSSYGGMGDQPQHF | TGTGCCAGCAGCTTGAGTTCTTATGGGGGGATGGGGGATCAGCCCCAGCATTTT | TRBJ1-5 | TRBV5-5 | - | -
CASTGAKRSGLFF | TGTGCCAGTACAGGGGCCAAAAGAAGTGGTCTGTTTTTT | TRBJ1-4 | TRBV19 | - | -
CASSLGGSGAFF | TGTGCCAGCAGCTTGGGGGGGAGCGGGGCTTTCTTT | TRBJ1-1 | TRBV5-6 | - | -
CAISESMVAEYEQYF | TGTGCCATCAGTGAATCCATGGTAGCGGAATACGAGCAGTACTTC | TRBJ2-7 | TRBV10-3 | - | -
CASSQETSGTGELFF | TGTGCCAGCAGCCAAGAAACTAGCGGGACCGGGGAGCTGTTTTTT | TRBJ2-2 | TRBV4-2 | TRBD2 | few
CASSQDPGSQETQYF | TGCGCCAGCAGCCAAGATCCGGGCAGTCAAGAGACCCAGTACTTC | TRBJ2-5 | TRBV4-1 | - | -
CASSEASQPQHF | TGTGCCAGCAGTGAAGCGAGCCAGCCCCAGCATTTT | TRBJ1-5 | TRBV6-1 | - | -
CASSESGGANVLTF | TGTGCCAGCAGTGAAAGCGGTGGGGCCAACGTCCTGACTTTC | TRBJ2-6 | TRBV6-4 | - | -
CASSDPLARGYGYTF | TGTGCCAGCAGTGACCCCCTGGCTAGGGGCTATGGCTACACCTTC | TRBJ1-2 | TRBV6-1 | - | -
CASSPTPNGNTGELFF | TGTGCCAGCTCCCCAACGCCGAACGGGAACACCGGGGAGCTGTTTTTT | TRBJ2-2 | TRBV18 | - | -
CASSFLASQGAYEQYF | TGTGCCAGCAGCTTCCTAGCGAGTCAAGGCGCCTACGAGCAGTACTTC | TRBJ2-7 | TRBV5-4 | - | -
CASSARYTNIQYF | TGTGCCAGCAGCGCCCGGTATACAAACATTCAGTACTTC | TRBJ2-4 | TRBV7-8 | - | -
CASSMEEFEQYF | TGTGCCAGCAGCATGGAGGAGTTCGAGCAGTACTTC | TRBJ2-7 | TRBV5-6 | - | -
CASSEWDNTEAFF | TGTGCCAGCAGCGAGTGGGATAACACTGAAGCTTTCTTT | TRBJ1-1 | TRBV9 | - | medium-sized
CASSFRGYGYTF | TGTGCCAGCAGTTTCCGTGGCTATGGCTACACCTTC | TRBJ1-2 | TRBV28 | - | -
CASSFNTGELFF | TGTGCCAGCAGTTTCAACACCGGGGAGCTGTTTTTT | TRBJ2-2 | TRBV27 | - | -
CASSFGQGTYEQYF | TGTGCCAGCAGTTTTGGTCAGGGTACCTACGAGCAGTACTTC | TRBJ2-7 | TRBV27 | - | -
CATSGDTQYF | TGTGCCACCAGCGGGGATACGCAGTATTTT | TRBJ2-3 | TRBV15 | - | -
CASSFGAGPGEQYF | TGTGCCAGCAGCTTTGGGGCCGGGCCGGGAGAGCAGTACTTC | TRBJ2-7 | TRBV7-2 | - | -
CASSLVRGLSLGDEQFF | TGTGCCAGCAGCTTAGTCAGGGGACTTTCCCTTGGGGATGAGCAGTTCTTC | TRBJ2-1 | TRBV11-2 | - | -
CASSYRTGVRELFF | TGTGCCAGCAGTTACCGGACAGGGGTCAGGGAGCTGTTTTTT | TRBJ2-2 | TRBV6-5 | TRBD1 | -